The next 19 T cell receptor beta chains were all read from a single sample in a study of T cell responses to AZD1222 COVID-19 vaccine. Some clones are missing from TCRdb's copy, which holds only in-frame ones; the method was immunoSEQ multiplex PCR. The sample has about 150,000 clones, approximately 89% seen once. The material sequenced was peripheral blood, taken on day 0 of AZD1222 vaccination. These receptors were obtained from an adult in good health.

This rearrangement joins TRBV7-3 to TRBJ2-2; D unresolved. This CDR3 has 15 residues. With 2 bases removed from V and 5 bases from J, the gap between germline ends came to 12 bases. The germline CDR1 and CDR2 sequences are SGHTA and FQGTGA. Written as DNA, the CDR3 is TGTGCCAGCAGCTTAGAATCGTCGGGTACCGGGGAGCTGTTTTTT. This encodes CASSLESSGTGELFF.

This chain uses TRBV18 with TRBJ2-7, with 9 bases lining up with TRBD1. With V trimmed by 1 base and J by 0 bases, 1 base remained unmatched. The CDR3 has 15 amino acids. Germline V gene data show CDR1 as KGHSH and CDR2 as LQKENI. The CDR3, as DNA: TGTGCCAGCTCACCACAGGGACAGGGCTCCTACGAGCAGTACTTC. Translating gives CASSPQGQGSYEQYF.

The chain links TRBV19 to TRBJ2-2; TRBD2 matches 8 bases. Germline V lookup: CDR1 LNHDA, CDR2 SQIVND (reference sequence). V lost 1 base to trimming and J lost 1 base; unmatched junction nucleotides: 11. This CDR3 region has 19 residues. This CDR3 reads CASSIGAYRREVNTGELFF. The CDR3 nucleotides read TGTGCCAGTAGTATAGGGGCCTACCGGCGGGAGGTGAACACCGGGGAGCTGTTTTTT.

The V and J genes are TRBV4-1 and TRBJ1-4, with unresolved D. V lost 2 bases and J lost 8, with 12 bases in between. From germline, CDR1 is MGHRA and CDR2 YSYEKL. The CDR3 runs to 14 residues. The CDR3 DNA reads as TGCGCCAGCAGCCAAAACCCAGCAAGGGAAAAACTGTTTTTT. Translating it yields CASSQNPAREKLFF.

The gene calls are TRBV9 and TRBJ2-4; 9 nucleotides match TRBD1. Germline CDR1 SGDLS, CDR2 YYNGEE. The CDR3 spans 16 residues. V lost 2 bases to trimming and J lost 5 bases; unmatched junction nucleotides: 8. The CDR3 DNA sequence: TGTGCCAGCAGCGTGTCTACAGGGGGCGGCCAAAACATTCAGTACTTC. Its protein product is CASSVSTGGGQNIQYF.

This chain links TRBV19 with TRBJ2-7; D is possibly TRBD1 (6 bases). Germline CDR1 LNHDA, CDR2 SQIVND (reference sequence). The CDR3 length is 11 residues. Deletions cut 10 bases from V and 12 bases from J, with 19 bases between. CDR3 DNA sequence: TGTGCCACTTCGGACAGAAGCCTTTTGTACTTC. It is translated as CATSDRSLLYF.

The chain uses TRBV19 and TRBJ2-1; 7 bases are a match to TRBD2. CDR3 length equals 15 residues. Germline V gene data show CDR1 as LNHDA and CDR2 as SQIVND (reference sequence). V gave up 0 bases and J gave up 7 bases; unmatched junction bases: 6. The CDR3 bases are TGTGCCAGTAGTATAGACCAGACTAGCTATAATGAGCAGTTCTTC. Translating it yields CASSIDQTSYNEQFF.

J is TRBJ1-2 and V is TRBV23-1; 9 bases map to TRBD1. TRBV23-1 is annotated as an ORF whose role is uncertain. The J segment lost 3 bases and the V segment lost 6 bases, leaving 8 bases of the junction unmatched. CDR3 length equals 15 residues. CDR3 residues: CASSLGQGLDYGYTF. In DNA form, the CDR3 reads TGCGCCAGCAGCCTGGGACAGGGATTGGACTATGGCTACACCTTC.

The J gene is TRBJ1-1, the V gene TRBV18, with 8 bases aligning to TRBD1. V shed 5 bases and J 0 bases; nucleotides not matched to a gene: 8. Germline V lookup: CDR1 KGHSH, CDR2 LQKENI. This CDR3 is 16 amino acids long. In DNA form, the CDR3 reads TGTGCCAGCTCATCGGGGACAGGCACAATGAACACTGAAGCTTTCTTT. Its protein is CASSSGTGTMNTEAFF.

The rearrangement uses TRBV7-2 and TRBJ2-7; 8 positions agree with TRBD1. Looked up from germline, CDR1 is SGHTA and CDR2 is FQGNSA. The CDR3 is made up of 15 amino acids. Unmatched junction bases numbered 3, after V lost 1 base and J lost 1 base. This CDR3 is CASSLGQGRSYEQYF. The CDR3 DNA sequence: TGTGCCAGCAGCTTAGGACAGGGGAGGTCCTACGAGCAGTACTTC.

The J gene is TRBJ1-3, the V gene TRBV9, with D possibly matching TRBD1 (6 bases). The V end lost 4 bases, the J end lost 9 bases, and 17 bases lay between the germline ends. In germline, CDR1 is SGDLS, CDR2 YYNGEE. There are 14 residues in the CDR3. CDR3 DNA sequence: TGTGCCAGCAGCTGGGGGCAGGGAACGAGCACCATATATTTT. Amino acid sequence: CASSWGQGTSTIYF.

The chain's CDR3 is CASSLQRGSEETQYF. The CDR3 DNA reads as TGTGCCAGCAGTCTTCAGCGGGGTTCTGAAGAGACCCAGTACTTC. The gene calls are TRBV6-5 and TRBJ2-5, with TRBD2 identical over 7 bases. This CDR3 contains 15 residues. The J segment lost 3 bases and the V segment lost 5 bases, leaving 9 bases of the junction unmatched. Per the germline V gene, CDR1 is MNHEY and CDR2 is SVGAGI.

Here the CDR3 reads CASSGRVDQPQHF. The DNA for the CDR3 is TGTGCCAGCAGCGGGAGGGTTGATCAGCCCCAGCATTTT. V usage is TRBV7-2 and J usage is TRBJ1-5; D remains ambiguous. This CDR3 spans 13 amino acids. Germline V gene sequence: CDR1 SGHTA, CDR2 FQGNSA. Trimming removed 5 bases at V and 5 bases at J, with 10 bases between.

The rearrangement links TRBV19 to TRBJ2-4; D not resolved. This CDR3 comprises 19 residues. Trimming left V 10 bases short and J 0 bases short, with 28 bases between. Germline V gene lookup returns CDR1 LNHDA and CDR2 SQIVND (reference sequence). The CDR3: CAMPPQTSSRVLAKNIQYF. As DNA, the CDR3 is TGTGCCATGCCCCCCCAAACAAGTTCGAGAGTATTAGCCAAAAACATTCAGTACTTC.

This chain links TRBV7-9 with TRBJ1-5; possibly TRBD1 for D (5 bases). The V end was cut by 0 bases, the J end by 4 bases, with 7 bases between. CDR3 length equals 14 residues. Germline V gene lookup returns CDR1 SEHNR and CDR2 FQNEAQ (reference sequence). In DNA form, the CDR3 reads TGTGCCAGCAGCTTAGCAGCAGGGAATCAGCCCCAGCATTTT. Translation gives CASSLAAGNQPQHF.

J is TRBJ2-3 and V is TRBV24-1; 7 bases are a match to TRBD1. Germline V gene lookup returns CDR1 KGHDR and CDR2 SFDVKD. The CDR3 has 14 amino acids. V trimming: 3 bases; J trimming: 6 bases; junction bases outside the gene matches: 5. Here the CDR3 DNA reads TGTGCCACCAGTGATGCCCTGGGACAGGATACGCAGTATTTT. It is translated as CATSDALGQDTQYF.

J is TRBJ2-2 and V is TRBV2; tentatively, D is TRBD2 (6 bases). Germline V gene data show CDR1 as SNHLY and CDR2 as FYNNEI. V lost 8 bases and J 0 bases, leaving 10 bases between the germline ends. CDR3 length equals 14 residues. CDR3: CASYRDSNTGELFF. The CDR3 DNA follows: TGTGCCAGCTACCGGGACTCGAACACCGGGGAGCTGTTTTTT.

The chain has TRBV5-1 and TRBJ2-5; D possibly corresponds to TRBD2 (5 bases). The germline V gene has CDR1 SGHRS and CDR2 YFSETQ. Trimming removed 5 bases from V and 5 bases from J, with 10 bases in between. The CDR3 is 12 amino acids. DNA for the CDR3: TGCGCCAGCAGAGAGGGATCGGAGACCCAGTACTTC. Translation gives CASREGSETQYF.

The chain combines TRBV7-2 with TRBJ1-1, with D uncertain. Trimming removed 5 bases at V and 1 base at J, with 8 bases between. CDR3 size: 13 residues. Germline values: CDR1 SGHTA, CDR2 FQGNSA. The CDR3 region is CASSLDTNTEAFF. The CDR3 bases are TGTGCCAGCAGCCTCGACACGAACACTGAAGCTTTCTTT.